This T cell receptor beta chain came from a study of cytomegalovirus exposure and HLA in healthy donors. This CDR3 comprises 14 residues. V gave up 6 bases and J gave up 5 bases, with 16 bases separating them. From germline, CDR1 is MNHNS and CDR2 SASEGT. It was the 120-subject validation cohort, separate from the roughly 700-subject first cohort, to which the donors belonged. The protocol was immunoSEQ multiplex PCR, while the TCRdb copy is restricted to in-frame clones and leaves out a portion. The sample comprises more than 300,000 clones, roughly 89% of which are singletons, and 0.8% to 0.85% rests with the top ten.

This receptor was taken from a woman under 30 in good health and CMV-seronegative. The material sequenced was PBMCs. The chain carries TRBV6-1 and TRBJ1-2; D gene unclear. The CDR3 DNA sequence: TGTGCCAGCAGGATGAGTTATCCACCGTATGGCTACACCTTC. This gives the protein CASRMSYPPYGYTF.